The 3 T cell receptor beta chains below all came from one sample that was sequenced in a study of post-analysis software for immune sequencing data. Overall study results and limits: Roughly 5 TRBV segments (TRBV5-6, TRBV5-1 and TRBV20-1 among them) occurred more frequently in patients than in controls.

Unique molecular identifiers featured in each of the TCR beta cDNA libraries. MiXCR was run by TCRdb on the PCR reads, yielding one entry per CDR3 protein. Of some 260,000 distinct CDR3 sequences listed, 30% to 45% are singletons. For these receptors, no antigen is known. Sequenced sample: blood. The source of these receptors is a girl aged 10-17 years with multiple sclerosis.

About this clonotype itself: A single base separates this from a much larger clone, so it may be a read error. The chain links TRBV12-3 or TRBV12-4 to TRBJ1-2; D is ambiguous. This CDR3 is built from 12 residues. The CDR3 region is CTSSLKAFGYTF. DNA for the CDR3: TGTACCAGCAGTTTAAAGGCGTTTGGCTACACCTTC.

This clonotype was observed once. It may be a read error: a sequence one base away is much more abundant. The CDR3 protein is CASSFRQGSSPLHF. CDR3 DNA: TGTGCCAGCAGCTTTCGCCAGGGAAGCTCACCCCTCCACTTT. The chain uses TRBV7-9 and TRBJ1-6; tentatively, D is TRBD1 (5 bases). There are 14 residues in the CDR3. V was clipped by 3 bases and J by 10 bases, with 13 bases between them. CDR1 and CDR2 (germline): SEHNR, FQNEAQ (reference sequence).

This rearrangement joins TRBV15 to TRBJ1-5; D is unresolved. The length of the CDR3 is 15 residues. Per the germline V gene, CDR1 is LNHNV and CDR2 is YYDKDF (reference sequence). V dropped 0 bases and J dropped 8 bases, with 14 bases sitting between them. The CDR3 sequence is CATSRDKPPREPQHF. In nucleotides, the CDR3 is TGTGCCACCAGCAGAGATAAGCCCCCTAGGGAGCCCCAGCATTTT.